This TCR beta chain was recovered during a study of T cell repertoires in cytomegalovirus infection. General observations from the study: It was HLA-C-restricted CMV-specific TCR beta clonotypes that dominated the response ex vivo.

Each CDR3 protein gets one entry after TCRdb re-called the reads with MiXCR. The sample shows 310,000 or so distinct CDR3 sequences, 9.6% of them seen only once. With 5 bases removed from V and 4 bases from J, the gap between germline ends came to 14 bases. This CDR3 comprises 13 residues. Germline loops: CDR1 DFQATT, CDR2 SNEGSKA (reference sequence). This clonotype was seen just once. Its antigen is unidentified. Input material: PBMCs. This TCR was sampled from a human donor in good health (CMV status not recorded). Some clones in this sample may be carry-over from other donors' samples. V and J are TRBV20-1 and TRBJ1-1, with D unclear. CDR3 sequence (DNA): TGCAGTGCTTCTGACACCATGAGCACTGAAGCTTTCTTT. Protein product: CSASDTMSTEAFF.